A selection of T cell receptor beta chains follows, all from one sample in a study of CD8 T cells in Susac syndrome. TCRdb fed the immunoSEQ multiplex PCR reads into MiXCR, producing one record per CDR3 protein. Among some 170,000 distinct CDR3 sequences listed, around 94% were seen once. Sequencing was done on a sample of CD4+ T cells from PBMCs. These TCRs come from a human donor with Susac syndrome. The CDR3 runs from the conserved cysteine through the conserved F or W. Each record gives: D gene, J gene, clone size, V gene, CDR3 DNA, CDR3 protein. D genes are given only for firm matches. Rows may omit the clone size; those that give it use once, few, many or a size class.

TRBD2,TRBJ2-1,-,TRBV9,TGTGCCAGCAGCGTAGGTATTAGCGGGAGCTCCTACAATGAGCAGTTCTTC,CASSVGISGSSYNEQFF
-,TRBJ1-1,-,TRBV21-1,TGTGCCAGCAGCGCACAGAGCACTGAAGCTTTCTTT,CASSAQSTEAFF
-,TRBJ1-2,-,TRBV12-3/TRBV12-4,TGTGCCAGCAGTTTACGGCAGGGCGTTTACGGTGGCTACACCTTC,CASSLRQGVYGGYTF
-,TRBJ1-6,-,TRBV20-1,TGCAGTGCCGCCTCCCTCTCCTATAATTCACCCCTCCACTTT,CSAASLSYNSPLHF
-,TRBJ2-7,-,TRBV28,TGTGCCACCAACGTCTGGACCCCCACCTACGAGCAGTACTTC,CATNVWTPTYEQYF
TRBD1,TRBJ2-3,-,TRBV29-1,TGCAGCGTTGAGGCAGGGGGCTGGGCAGATACGCAGTATTTT,CSVEAGGWADTQYF
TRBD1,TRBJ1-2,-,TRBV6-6,TGTGCCAGCAACACAGGGGTTGGGGGCTATGGCTACACCTTC,CASNTGVGGYGYTF
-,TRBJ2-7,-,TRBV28,TGTGCCAGCACCCTAGTCCTGGGAGGATCCTACGAGCAGTACTTC,CASTLVLGGSYEQYF
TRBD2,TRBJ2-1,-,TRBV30,TGTGCCTGGAGTCGGGCTAGCGGGTACAATGAGCAGTTCTTC,CAWSRASGYNEQFF
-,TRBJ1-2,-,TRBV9,TGTGCCAGCAGCGTAACTTGGGGCAGGGGAGGCTACACCTTC,CASSVTWGRGGYTF
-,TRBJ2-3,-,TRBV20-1,TGCAGTGCTAGAGAGAATTCAGATACGCAGTATTTT,CSARENSDTQYF
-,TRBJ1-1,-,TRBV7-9,TGTGCCAGCAGCCCGTTCGAACAGGGATCTGAAGCTTTCTTT,CASSPFEQGSEAFF
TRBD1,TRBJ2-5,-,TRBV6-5,TGTGCCAGCAGTTACCAGACAGGGGTAGGGGAGACCCAGTACTTC,CASSYQTGVGETQYF
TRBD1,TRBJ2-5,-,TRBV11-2,TGTGCCAGCAGCTTAGGGACAGGGGGCATGGAGACCCAGTACTTC,CASSLGTGGMETQYF
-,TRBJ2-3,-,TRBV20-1,TGCAGTGCTACTGAGGGGGACCACTTCACAGATACGCAGTATTTT,CSATEGDHFTDTQYF
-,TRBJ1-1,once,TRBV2,TGTGCCCGCGACGGGGAGGGCTCGGTGAACACTGAAGCTTTCTTT,CARDGEGSVNTEAFF
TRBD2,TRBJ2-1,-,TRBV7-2,TGTGCCAGCAGTCCTACTAGCGCGGCCTACAATGAGCAGTTCTTC,CASSPTSAAYNEQFF
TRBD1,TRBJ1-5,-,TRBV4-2,TGTGCCAGCAGCCGACAGGGTCCGGGGCAGCCCCAGCATTTT,CASSRQGPGQPQHF
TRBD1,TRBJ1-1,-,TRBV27,TGTGCCAGCAGAAAGGACAGGAACCTCTTCTTT,CASRKDRNLFF
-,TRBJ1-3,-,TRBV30,TGTGCCTGGAGTCTGGAGGGAACTGGAAACACCATATATTTT,CAWSLEGTGNTIYF
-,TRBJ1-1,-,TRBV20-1,TGCAGTGCTAGAGAGGAGGTCCGGGGGGTGAACACTGAAGCTTTCTTT,CSAREEVRGVNTEAFF
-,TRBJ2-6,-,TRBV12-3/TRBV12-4,TGTGCCAGCAGCCGCGGGGGCGGGGCTGGGGCCAACGTCCTGACTTTC,CASSRGGGAGANVLTF
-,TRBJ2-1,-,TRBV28,TGTGCCAGCAGTAGACCTCGGACGGGCAATGAGCAGTTCTTC,CASSRPRTGNEQFF
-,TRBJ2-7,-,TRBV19,TGTGCCAGTCGCGAACAGGGTTCGGACGAGCAGTACTTC,CASREQGSDEQYF
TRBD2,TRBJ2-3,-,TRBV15,TGTGCCACCAGCAGAATAGCGGGGAGGGCTACGCAGTATTTT,CATSRIAGRATQYF
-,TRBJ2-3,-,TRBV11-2,TGTGCCAGCAGCTTAGACCGTCACGGGGTTTACAAAGGGCGCACAGATACGCAGTATTTT,CASSLDRHGVYKGRTDTQYF
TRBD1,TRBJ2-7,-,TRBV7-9,TGTGCCAGCAGCTCCCGGACAGGGAGTAACACCTACGAGCAGTACTTC,CASSSRTGSNTYEQYF
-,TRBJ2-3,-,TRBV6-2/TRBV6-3,TGTGCCAGCAGTTACTCCTTTCTGAAGGATACGCAGTATTTT,CASSYSFLKDTQYF